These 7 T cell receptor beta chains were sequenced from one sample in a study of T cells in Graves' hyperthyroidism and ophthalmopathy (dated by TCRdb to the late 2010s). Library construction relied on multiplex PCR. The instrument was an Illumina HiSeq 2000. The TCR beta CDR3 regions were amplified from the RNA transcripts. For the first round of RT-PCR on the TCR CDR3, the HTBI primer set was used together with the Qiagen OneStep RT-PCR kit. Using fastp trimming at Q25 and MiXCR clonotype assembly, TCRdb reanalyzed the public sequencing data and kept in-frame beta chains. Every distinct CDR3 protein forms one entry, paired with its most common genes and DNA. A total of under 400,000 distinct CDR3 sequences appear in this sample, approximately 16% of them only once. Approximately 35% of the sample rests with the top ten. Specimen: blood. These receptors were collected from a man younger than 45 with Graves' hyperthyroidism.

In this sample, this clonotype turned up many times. CDR3 loop: CASTWEYLSTDTQYF. CDR3 coding DNA: TGTGCCAGCACCTGGGAGTACCTGAGCACAGATACGCAGTATTTT. The chain couples TRBV6-1 to TRBJ2-3; D perhaps matches TRBD2 (5 bases). The CDR3 has 15 amino acids. Germline values: CDR1 MNHNS, CDR2 SASEGT. V was pared by 7 bases and J by 0 bases, with 14 bases between.

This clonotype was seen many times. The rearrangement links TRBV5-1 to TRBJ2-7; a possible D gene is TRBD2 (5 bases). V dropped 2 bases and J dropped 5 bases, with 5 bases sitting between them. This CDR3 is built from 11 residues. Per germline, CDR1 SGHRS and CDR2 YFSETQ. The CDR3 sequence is CASSFSDEQYF. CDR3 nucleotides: TGCGCCAGCAGCTTTAGCGACGAGCAGTACTTC.

CDR3 bases: TGCGCCAGCAGCTTACTAGCGGGGTTACAAGAGACCCAGTACTTC. Its protein is CASSLLAGLQETQYF. The chain employs TRBV5-1 and TRBJ2-5; 10 positions match TRBD2. This CDR3 spans 15 amino acids. V trimming: 2 bases; J trimming: 2 bases; junction bases outside the gene matches: 3. The germline gives CDR1 SGHRS, CDR2 YFSETQ.

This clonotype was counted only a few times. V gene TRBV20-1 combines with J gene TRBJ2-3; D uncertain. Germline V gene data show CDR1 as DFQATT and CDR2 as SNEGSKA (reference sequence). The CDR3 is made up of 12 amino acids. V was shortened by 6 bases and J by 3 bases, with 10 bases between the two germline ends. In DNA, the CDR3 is TGCAGTGCACCCGCCGCTACAGATACGCAGTATTTT. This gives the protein CSAPAATDTQYF.

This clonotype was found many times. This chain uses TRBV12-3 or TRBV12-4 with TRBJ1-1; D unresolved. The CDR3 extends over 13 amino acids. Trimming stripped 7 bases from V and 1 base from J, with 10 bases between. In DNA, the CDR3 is TGTGCCAGCACCCTAAACAAGAACACTGAAGCTTTCTTT. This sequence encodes CASTLNKNTEAFF.

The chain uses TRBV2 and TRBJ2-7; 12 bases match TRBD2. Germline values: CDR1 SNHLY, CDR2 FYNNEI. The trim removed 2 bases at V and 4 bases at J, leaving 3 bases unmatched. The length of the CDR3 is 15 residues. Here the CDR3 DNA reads TGTGCCAGCAGTGAACGACTAGCGGGAGATTACGAGCAGTACTTC. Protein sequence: CASSERLAGDYEQYF.

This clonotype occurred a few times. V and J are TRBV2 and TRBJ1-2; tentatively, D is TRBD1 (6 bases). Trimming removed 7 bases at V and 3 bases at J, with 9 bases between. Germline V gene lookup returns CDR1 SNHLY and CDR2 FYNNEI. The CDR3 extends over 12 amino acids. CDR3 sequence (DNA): TGTGCCAGCACGGACAGTTACTATGGCTACACCTTC. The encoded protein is CASTDSYYGYTF. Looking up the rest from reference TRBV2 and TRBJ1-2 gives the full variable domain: EPEVTQTPSHQVTQMGQEVILRCVPISNHLYFYWYRQILGQKVEFLVSFYNNEISEKSEIFDDQFSVERPDGSNFTLKIRSTKLEDSAMYFCASTDSYYGYTFGSGTRLTVV.